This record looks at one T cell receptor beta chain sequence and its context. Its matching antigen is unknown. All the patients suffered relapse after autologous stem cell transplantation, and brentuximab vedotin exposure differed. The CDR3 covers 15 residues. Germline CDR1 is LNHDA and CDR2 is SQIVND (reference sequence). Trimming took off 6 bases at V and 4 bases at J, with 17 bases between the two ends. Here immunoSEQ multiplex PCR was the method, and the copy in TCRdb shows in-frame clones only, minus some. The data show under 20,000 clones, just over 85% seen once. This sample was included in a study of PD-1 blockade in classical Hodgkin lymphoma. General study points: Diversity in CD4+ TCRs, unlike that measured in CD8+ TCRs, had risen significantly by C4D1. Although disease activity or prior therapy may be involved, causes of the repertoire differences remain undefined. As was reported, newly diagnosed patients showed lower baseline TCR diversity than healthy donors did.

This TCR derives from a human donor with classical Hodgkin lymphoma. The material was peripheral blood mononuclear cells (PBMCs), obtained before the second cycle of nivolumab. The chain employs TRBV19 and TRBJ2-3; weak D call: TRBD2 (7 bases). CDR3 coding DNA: TGTGCCAGTAGCCACGGGGGGCTCGCAGCAGATACGCAGTATTTT. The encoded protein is CASSHGGLAADTQYF.